The 8 T cell receptor beta chains below were found in one sample sequenced in a study of T cell repertoires in cytomegalovirus infection. TCRdb independently ran MiXCR on the reads; one entry per CDR3 protein. In the table there are some 250,000 distinct CDR3 sequences, approximately 9.2% of which are singletons. Sample: PBMCs. The receptor source for this set is a human donor in good health (CMV status not recorded). Some clones in this sample may be carry-over from other donors' samples.

This clonotype was observed many times. The gene calls are TRBV7-2 and TRBJ1-5; 10 bases agree with TRBD1. CDR3 length: 15 amino acids. Per the germline V gene, CDR1 is SGHTA and CDR2 is FQGNSA. With V trimmed by 5 bases and J by 3 bases, 4 bases remained unmatched. The CDR3 spells CASSRGQGINQPQHF. CDR3 nucleotide sequence: TGTGCCAGCAGCCGGGGACAGGGGATCAATCAGCCCCAGCATTTT.

This clonotype has ten or more counts. The J gene is TRBJ1-1, the V gene TRBV29-1, with 9 bases fitting TRBD1. Germline CDR1 and CDR2: SQVTM and ANQGSEA. With V trimmed by 7 bases and J by 7 bases, 10 bases remained unmatched. The CDR3 is 13 residues long. The CDR3 protein is CSAYPGQGIEAFF. For the CDR3, the DNA is TGCAGCGCCTACCCGGGACAGGGCATTGAAGCTTTCTTT.

The chain is built from TRBV29-1 and TRBJ2-1; possibly TRBD1 for D (6 bases). With 0 bases removed from V and 4 bases from J, the gap between germline ends came to 10 bases. Germline CDR1 reads SQVTM; CDR2 reads ANQGSEA. This CDR3 region has 14 residues. CDR3 sequence: CSVEETGRYNEQFF. CDR3 in DNA: TGCAGCGTTGAAGAGACAGGCCGTTACAATGAGCAGTTCTTC.

This clonotype was seen ten or more times. The chain couples TRBV6-1 to TRBJ2-3; no definite D call. The CDR3 has 14 amino acids. Trimming shortened V by 5 bases and J by 6 bases, and 15 bases separated the two germline ends. CDR1 MNHNS and CDR2 SASEGT come from the germline V gene. The CDR3 protein is CASSLRTGSDTQYF. The CDR3 region has the DNA TGTGCCAGCAGTCTCCGGACGGGCTCCGATACGCAGTATTTT.

This clonotype came up a few times. This rearrangement joins TRBV29-1 to TRBJ1-5; TRBD1 is a possible D gene (6 bases). V lost 6 bases and J lost 7, with 19 bases in between. Germline CDR1 is SQVTM and CDR2 is ANQGSEA. This CDR3 has 14 residues. CDR3: CSVEQGGGWQPQHF. The CDR3 DNA reads TGCAGCGTCGAACAGGGTGGGGGTTGGCAGCCCCAGCATTTT.

This clonotype has a count of ten or more. The chain recombines TRBV7-2 with TRBJ2-3; D is possibly TRBD2 (5 bases). Germline V CDR1 and CDR2: SGHTA, FQGNSA. The V end lost 4 bases, the J end lost 0 bases, and 11 bases lay between the germline ends. This CDR3 spans 15 amino acids. This CDR3 is CASSSQRQSTDTQYF. DNA of the CDR3: TGTGCCAGCAGCTCACAGCGGCAGAGCACAGATACGCAGTATTTT.

This clonotype has a count of ten or more. The V gene is TRBV19, the J gene TRBJ2-2; D may be TRBD1 or TRBD2 (6 bases each). CDR3 length equals 16 residues. Trimming took off 6 bases at V and 2 bases at J, with 16 bases between the two ends. Germline V gene data show CDR1 as LNHDA and CDR2 as SQIVND (reference sequence). The CDR3: CASSLGGQRNTGELFF. The CDR3 DNA reads TGTGCCAGTAGCCTCGGGGGCCAGCGTAACACCGGGGAGCTGTTTTTT.

At least ten counts were recorded for this clonotype. The V call is TRBV4-1, the J call TRBJ2-7; perhaps TRBD1 as D (6 bases). The germline V gene encodes CDR1 MGHRA and CDR2 YSYEKL. This CDR3 is 15 amino acids long. The V end lost 4 bases, the J end lost 2 bases, and 15 bases lay between the germline ends. The CDR3 sequence: CASSLQGDKAYEQYF. CDR3 bases: TGCGCCAGCAGCCTCCAAGGGGACAAGGCCTACGAGCAGTACTTC.